This TCR beta chain was obtained from a study of cytomegalovirus exposure and HLA in healthy donors. General study points: Certain sequence variants were highly shared and formed a cluster, and this cluster was likely a sequencing artifact.

The PCR made use of 60 Vbeta and 13 Jbeta primers. Using immunoSEQ multiplex PCR, the repertoire was profiled, and TCRdb retains in-frame clones only, with some absent. Among approximately 240,000 clones listed, about 80% were seen once. Of note for this clone: As yet, its antigen is unknown. Germline and junction disagree at one end, which may indicate a read error.

This receptor was taken from a woman in her 40s in good health and CMV-seropositive. What was sequenced was PBMCs.

Here the CDR3 DNA reads TGCGCCAGCAGCCAAGACCAAGGGGGAGACTATGACTACACCTTC. Translated, it gives CASSQDQGGDYDYTF. J is TRBJ1-2 and V is TRBV4-3; TRBD1 might be the D (6 bases). Germline V lookup: CDR1 LGHNA, CDR2 YSLEER. This CDR3 spans 15 amino acids.